The rows below give T cell receptor beta chains drawn from one sample of a study of T cell repertoires in cytomegalovirus infection. TCRdb ran MiXCR on the reads and lists one entry per CDR3 protein. Among hundreds of thousands of distinct CDR3 sequences listed, approximately 24% were seen once. Sequencing was carried out using CD8+ T cells from PBMCs. The receptors shown here come from a human donor in good health (CMV status not recorded). Some clones in this sample may be carry-over from other donors' samples. The CDR3 runs from the conserved cysteine through the conserved F or W. The D gene is left open where the match is weak. Size tells how often a clone was seen (once, few, many) or the class of an expanded clone, and some rows leave it out.

CDR3aa | CDR3nt | j_gene | abundance | d_gene | v_gene
CASSLGRSLGETQYF | TGTGCCAGCAGCTTAGGACGGAGCCTTGGGGAGACCCAGTACTTC | TRBJ2-5 | many | - | TRBV7-9
CASSLGDREQFF | TGTGCCAGCAGCTTAGGGGACAGGGAGCAGTTCTTC | TRBJ2-1 | - | TRBD1 | TRBV7-9
CASSKAGGAGNEQFF | TGTGCCAGCAGCAAGGCGGGGGGGGCGGGAAATGAGCAGTTCTTC | TRBJ2-1 | few | TRBD2 | TRBV11-3
CASRSLPAEAQYF | TGTGCCAGCAGGAGCCTCCCCGCTGAGGCCCAGTACTTC | TRBJ2-5 | few | - | TRBV28
CASMVQGYNQPQHF | TGTGCCAGCATGGTTCAGGGGTACAATCAGCCCCAGCATTTT | TRBJ1-5 | few | - | TRBV12-3/TRBV12-4
CSVEGARYGYTF | TGCAGCGTTGAGGGAGCCCGCTATGGCTACACCTTC | TRBJ1-2 | few | - | TRBV29-1
CASSPGGRTNTEAFF | TGCGCCAGCAGCCCCGGCGGTCGGACGAACACTGAAGCTTTCTTT | TRBJ1-1 | - | - | TRBV5-1
CASSFRLANQETQYF | TGTGCCAGCAGCTTCAGACTAGCGAATCAAGAGACCCAGTACTTC | TRBJ2-5 | - | TRBD2 | TRBV7-6
CASSQDPTDPEAKTQYF | TGTGCCAGCAGCCAAGACCCCACAGATCCGGAGGCGAAGACCCAGTACTTC | TRBJ2-5 | - | - | TRBV4-2
CASSYPGPPYEQYF | TGTGCCAGCAGTTACCCGGGACCACCCTACGAGCAGTACTTC | TRBJ2-7 | - | - | TRBV6-8
CASNDPLAGGSYNEQFF | TGTGCCAGCAATGATCCCCTAGCGGGGGGCTCCTACAATGAGCAGTTCTTC | TRBJ2-1 | - | TRBD2 | TRBV6-6
CASSVGGQNTEAFF | TGTGCCAGCAGTGTAGGGGGCCAGAACACTGAAGCTTTCTTT | TRBJ1-1 | - | TRBD1 | TRBV27
CASSTRDGFPNEQFF | TGTGCCAGCAGCACCCGGGACGGATTCCCTAATGAGCAGTTCTTC | TRBJ2-1 | many | - | TRBV14
CASSQVRGPEQETQYF | TGCGCCAGCAGCCAAGTTCGGGGACCAGAACAAGAGACCCAGTACTTC | TRBJ2-5 | - | - | TRBV4-1
CASSQTGVLFNYGYTF | TGTGCCAGCAGTCAGACAGGGGTCCTGTTTAACTATGGCTACACCTTC | TRBJ1-2 | - | TRBD1 | TRBV13
CASSQDLGGQYNEQFF | TGTGCCAGCAGCCAAGATTTAGGGGGCCAGTACAATGAGCAGTTCTTC | TRBJ2-1 | few | TRBD1 | TRBV14